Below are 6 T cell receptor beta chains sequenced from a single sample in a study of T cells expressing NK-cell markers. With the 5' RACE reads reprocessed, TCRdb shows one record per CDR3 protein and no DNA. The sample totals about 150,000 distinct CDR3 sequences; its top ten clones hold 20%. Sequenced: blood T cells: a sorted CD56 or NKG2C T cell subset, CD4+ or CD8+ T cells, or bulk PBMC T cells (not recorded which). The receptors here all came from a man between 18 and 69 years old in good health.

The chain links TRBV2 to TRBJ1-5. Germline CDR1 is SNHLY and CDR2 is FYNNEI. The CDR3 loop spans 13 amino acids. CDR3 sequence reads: CASSKSRPAPQHF.

CDR3 in amino acids: CASSLIAGEYQETQYF. This rearrangement joins TRBV7-8 to TRBJ2-5; lacking DNA, the TRBD2 call made by TCRdb goes unchecked. Germline CDR1 and CDR2: SGHVS and FQNEAQ. The CDR3 is 16 residues long.

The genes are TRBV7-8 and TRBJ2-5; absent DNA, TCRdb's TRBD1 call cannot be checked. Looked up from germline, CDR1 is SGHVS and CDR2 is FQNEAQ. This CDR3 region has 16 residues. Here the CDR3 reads CASSLRSGEIQETQYF.

The CDR3 is CASSETSASTDTQYF. V usage is TRBV18 and J usage is TRBJ2-3; the TRBD2 assignment by TCRdb is unverifiable without DNA. This CDR3 has 15 amino acids. The germline CDR1 and CDR2 sequences are KGHSH and LQKENI.

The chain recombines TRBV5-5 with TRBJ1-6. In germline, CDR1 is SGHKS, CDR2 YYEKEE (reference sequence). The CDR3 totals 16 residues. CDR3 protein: CASSLGSDRPDSPLHF.

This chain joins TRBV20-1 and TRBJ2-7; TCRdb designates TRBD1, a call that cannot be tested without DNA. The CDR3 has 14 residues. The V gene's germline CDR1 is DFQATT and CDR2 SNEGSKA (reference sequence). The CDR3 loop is CSATALDRVSEQYF.